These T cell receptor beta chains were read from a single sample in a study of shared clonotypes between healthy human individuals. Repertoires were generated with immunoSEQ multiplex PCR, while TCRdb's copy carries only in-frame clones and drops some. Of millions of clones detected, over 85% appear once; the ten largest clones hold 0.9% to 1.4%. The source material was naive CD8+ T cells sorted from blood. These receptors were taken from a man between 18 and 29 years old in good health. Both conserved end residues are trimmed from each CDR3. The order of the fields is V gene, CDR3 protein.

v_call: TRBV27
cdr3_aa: ATSGDTNEKLF

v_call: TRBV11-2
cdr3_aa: ASSPSWRDEAF

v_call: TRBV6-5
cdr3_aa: ASSYSQGGYEQY

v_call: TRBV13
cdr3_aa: ASSFANTIY

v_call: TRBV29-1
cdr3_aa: SVVARESTDTQY

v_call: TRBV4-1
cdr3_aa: ASSQAPRSSYEQY

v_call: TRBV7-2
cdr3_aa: ASSLELAGRRETQY

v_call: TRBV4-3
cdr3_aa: ASSQRIPGLVYNEQF

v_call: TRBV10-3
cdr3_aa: AISGLAGGSEQF

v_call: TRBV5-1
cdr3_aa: ASSWGGTETQY

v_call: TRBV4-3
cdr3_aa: ASSQGSDSHYGYT

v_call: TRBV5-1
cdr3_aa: ASSLVPESYEQY

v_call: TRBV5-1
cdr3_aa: ASSPGTSTYGYT

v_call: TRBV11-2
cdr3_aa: ASSLDVSFYTEAF

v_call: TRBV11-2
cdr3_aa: ASSFPYSYEQY

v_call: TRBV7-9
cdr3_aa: ASSLVQGWKQY

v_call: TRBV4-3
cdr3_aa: ASSQELGGGAYEQY

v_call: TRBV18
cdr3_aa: ASSLGQEFYSNQPQH

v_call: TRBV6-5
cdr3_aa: ASSSDRERVHEQY

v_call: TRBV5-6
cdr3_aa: ASSLGAGVGETQY

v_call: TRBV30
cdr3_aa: AWSPGTAYEQY

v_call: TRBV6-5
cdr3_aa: ASSYGTVGTDTQY

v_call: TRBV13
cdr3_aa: ASSLERSYEQY

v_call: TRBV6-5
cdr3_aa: ASIEGWGTTEAF

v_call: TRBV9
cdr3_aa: ASSGGRRLAGDNEQF

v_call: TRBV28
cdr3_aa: ASRFYPAYREGFYEQY

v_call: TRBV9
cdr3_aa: ASSWTTTPTDTQY

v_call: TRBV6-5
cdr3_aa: ASSSLGVDEQF

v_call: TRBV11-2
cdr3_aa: ASSLDGRAWAEAF